Below are 30 T cell receptor beta chains sequenced from a single sample in a study of shared clonotypes between healthy human individuals. Sequenced by immunoSEQ multiplex PCR; TCRdb stores in-frame clones only, minus some. The sample has 330,000 or so clones; 73% are singletons. Specimen: memory CD4+ T cells sorted from blood. The subset here: CD45RA-negative fraction. Receptor source: a young man in good health.

The chain has TRBV19 and TRBJ2-7, with D maybe TRBD1 (6 bases). This CDR3 contains 15 residues. The V gene lost 4 bases and the J gene lost 5 bases, with 18 bases spanning the gap. Germline values: CDR1 LNHDA, CDR2 SQIVND (reference sequence). CDR3 bases: TGTGCCAGTAGTAGCTCAGGGGCGAACCGGGACGAGCAGTACTTC. Protein sequence: CASSSSGANRDEQYF.

This clone was picked up one time. This chain uses TRBV7-8 with TRBJ1-1; 9 bases align to TRBD1. Trimming cost V 5 bases and J 4 bases; bases outside gene matches: 14. The CDR3 is 17 amino acids. Germline loops: CDR1 SGHVS, CDR2 FQNEAQ. The CDR3 spells CASSKIGPGQGFTEAFF. CDR3 nucleotide sequence: TGTGCCAGCAGCAAAATCGGTCCGGGACAGGGATTCACTGAAGCTTTCTTT.

The gene calls are TRBV7-2 and TRBJ2-1, with D perhaps matching TRBD2 (5 bases). Trimming took off 5 bases at V and 5 bases at J, with 16 bases between the two ends. Germline V gives CDR1 SGHTA, CDR2 FQGNSA. This CDR3 has 15 residues. CDR3 nucleotides: TGTGCCAGCAGCGATAGGACTGGCAAAAACAATGAGCAGTTCTTC. Translation gives CASSDRTGKNNEQFF.

This rearrangement joins TRBV6-4 to TRBJ2-7; 9 bases match TRBD1. This CDR3 spans 19 amino acids. The V segment lost 5 bases and the J segment 1 base; nucleotides outside the gene matches: 18. Germline V gives CDR1 MRHNA, CDR2 SNTAGT. CDR3 in DNA: TGTGCCAGCAGTCTTTTCCGGGACAGGGTTGCCGAGCGTTCCTACGAGCAGTACTTC. It is translated as CASSLFRDRVAERSYEQYF.

The V call is TRBV19, the J call TRBJ2-3; D is perhaps TRBD2 (5 bases). The CDR3 spans 17 residues. Per the germline V gene, CDR1 is LNHDA and CDR2 is SQIVND (reference sequence). V was cut by 3 bases and J by 5 bases, with 21 bases left in between. In DNA, the CDR3 is TGTGCCAGTAGTATTGGAGAGGGCGGTGTTTGGGTAGATACGCAGTATTTT. It is translated as CASSIGEGGVWVDTQYF.

The sample holds a few counts of this clone. The chain joins TRBV7-2 to TRBJ1-2; D not certain. Per the germline V gene, CDR1 is SGHTA and CDR2 is FQGNSA. The ends were cut back, 5 bases at V and 4 bases at J, with 17 bases in the middle. CDR3 length: 15 amino acids. CDR3 sequence: CASSRSLQLGYGYTF. CDR3 nucleotides: TGTGCCAGCAGCCGCTCCTTGCAGCTTGGCTATGGCTACACCTTC. Combining the CDR3 with reference TRBV7-2 and TRBJ1-2 gives the whole variable domain GAGVSQSPSNKVTEKGKDVELRCDPISGHTALYWYRQSLGQGLEFLIYFQGNSAPDKSGLPSDRFSAERTGGSVSTLTIQRTQQEDSAVYLCASSRSLQLGYGYTFGSGTRLTVV.

The chain couples TRBV30 to TRBJ1-6; no firm D call. Germline-derived CDR1 and CDR2 are GTSNPN and SVGIG (reference sequence). V gave up 1 base and J gave up 16 bases, with 11 bases separating them. CDR3 length: 11 residues. CDR3 sequence reads: CAWSGAQPLHF. CDR3 sequence (DNA): TGTGCCTGGAGTGGTGCACAGCCTCTCCACTTT.

This chain connects TRBV6-5 to TRBJ2-1, with D possibly TRBD2 on 5 matching bases. The CDR3 consists of 15 residues. V shed 6 bases and J shed 0 bases, with 12 bases lying between them. CDR1 is MNHEY and CDR2 is SVGAGI in the germline V gene. The CDR3 spells CASRKADVSYNEQFF. The CDR3 bases are TGTGCCAGCAGAAAAGCGGATGTCTCCTACAATGAGCAGTTCTTC.

This clone has a count of ten or more. The chain links TRBV14 to TRBJ1-2; maybe TRBD1 (5 bases). This CDR3 is 15 amino acids long. Trimming stripped 4 bases from V and 6 bases from J, with 18 bases between. From germline, CDR1 is SGHDN and CDR2 FVKESK. The CDR3 sequence: CASSLILGARDGYTF. In DNA form, the CDR3 reads TGTGCCAGCAGCCTAATACTAGGGGCAAGAGATGGCTACACCTTC.

The chain joins TRBV29-1 to TRBJ2-7; 9 positions agree with TRBD2. V lost 6 bases to trimming and J lost 3 bases; unmatched junction nucleotides: 15. The CDR3 length is 16 residues. The V gene's germline CDR1 is SQVTM and CDR2 ANQGSEA. DNA for the CDR3: TGCAGCGTCATGGGTGTAGCGGGAGCGACCAGCTACGAGCAGTACTTC. Translation: CSVMGVAGATSYEQYF.

V gene TRBV5-1 combines with J gene TRBJ2-2, with 11 nucleotides matching TRBD2. The length of the CDR3 is 17 residues. Unmatched junction bases numbered 7, after V lost 2 bases and J lost 4 bases. Germline CDR1 and CDR2: SGHRS and YFSETQ. The CDR3 region has the DNA TGCGCCAGCAGCTTCTTACTAGCGGGAGTAGTCACCGGGGAGCTGTTTTTT. The encoded protein is CASSFLLAGVVTGELFF.

The chain joins TRBV7-7 to TRBJ2-1; TRBD2 is a possible D gene (6 bases). The germline gives CDR1 SSHAT, CDR2 FNYEAQ (reference sequence). The CDR3 is 17 residues long. V was cut by 5 bases and J by 0 bases, with 17 bases left in between. In DNA form, the CDR3 reads TGTGCCAGCAGCCAACGCGCTAGCGCGAGCTCCTACAATGAGCAGTTCTTC. It specifies CASSQRASASSYNEQFF.

This chain joins TRBV15 and TRBJ1-2; D perhaps matches TRBD1 (6 bases). The CDR3 length is 14 residues. Germline assignment: CDR1 LNHNV and CDR2 YYDKDF (reference sequence). V lost 9 bases, J lost 7 bases, and 21 bases lay in between. For the CDR3, the DNA is TGTGCCACACAGAGGGCCCGCAGGGGAGGTGGCTACACCTTC. It is translated as CATQRARRGGGYTF.

This clone was observed a handful of times. CDR3 DNA: TGTGCCTGGAGTGTTTGGATCCGGGATAGGGTAGAGACCCAGTACTTC. Residues: CAWSVWIRDRVETQYF. The V gene is TRBV30, the J gene TRBJ2-5; D possibly corresponds to TRBD2 (5 bases). CDR3 size: 16 residues. Germline CDR1 GTSNPN, CDR2 SVGIG (reference sequence). Trimming removed 0 bases from V and 4 bases from J, with 18 bases in between.

This clone was observed a single time. At the DNA level, this CDR3 is encoded by other sequences in the same sample as well. CDR3 DNA: TGTGCCAGCAGCTTAGCAGGCTACTCTGGAAACACCATATATTTT. It yields the protein CASSLAGYSGNTIYF. The chain links TRBV7-9 to TRBJ1-3; D uncertain. The CDR3 is made up of 15 amino acids. V was clipped by 0 bases and J by 0 bases, with 6 bases between them. The germline V gene has CDR1 SEHNR and CDR2 FQNEAQ (reference sequence).

This clone showed up just once. The genes are TRBV30 and TRBJ2-2; 8 nucleotides line up with TRBD1. The CDR3 is made up of 14 amino acids. The V gene's germline CDR1 is GTSNPN and CDR2 SVGIG (reference sequence). The junction had 4 bases not matched to a gene; V was cut back by 6 bases and J by 1 base. The CDR3 spells CACPGTGNTGELFF. CDR3 bases: TGTGCCTGCCCCGGGACAGGGAACACCGGGGAGCTGTTTTTT.

The rearrangement joins TRBV7-9 to TRBJ2-1, with 9 bases that match TRBD2. V trimming: 4 bases; J trimming: 8 bases; junction bases outside the gene matches: 9. This CDR3 spans 15 amino acids. Germline-derived CDR1 and CDR2 are SEHNR and FQNEAQ (reference sequence). The CDR3 region is CASSSGGTSIHEQFF. CDR3 coding DNA: TGTGCCAGCAGCTCCGGCGGGACTAGCATCCATGAGCAGTTCTTC. The complete variable domain, with remaining parts taken from reference TRBV7-9 and TRBJ2-1, reads DTGVSQNPRHKITKRGQNVTFRCDPISEHNRLYWYRQTLGQGPEFLTYFQNEAQLEKSRLLSDRFSAERPKGSFSTLEIQRTEQGDSAMYLCASSSGGTSIHEQFFGPGTRLTVL.

V usage is TRBV5-1 and J usage is TRBJ2-1, with D possibly being TRBD2 (6 bases). The CDR3 totals 15 residues. Germline values: CDR1 SGHRS, CDR2 YFSETQ. V was clipped by 1 base and J by 4 bases, with 12 bases between them. CDR3 amino acids: CASSLPAGPYNEQFF. DNA of the CDR3: TGCGCCAGCAGCTTGCCCGCGGGACCATACAATGAGCAGTTCTTC.

The chain employs TRBV5-1 and TRBJ1-3; a possible D gene is TRBD1 (6 bases). CDR3 length: 14 amino acids. CDR1 is SGHRS and CDR2 is YFSETQ in the germline V gene. Trimming stripped 3 bases from V and 7 bases from J, with 14 bases between. The CDR3 loop is CASSSGDKMNTIYF. The CDR3 region has the DNA TGCGCCAGCAGCTCCGGGGACAAGATGAACACCATATATTTT.

This sequence joins TRBV10-1 and TRBJ2-7; 12 bases line up with TRBD2. Germline trimming cut 2 bases from V and 1 base from J; bases unmatched to any gene: 3. The length of the CDR3 is 16 residues. The germline gives CDR1 WNHNN, CDR2 SYGVQD (reference sequence). The CDR3 sequence: CASSEPTSGRSYEQYF. Here the CDR3 DNA reads TGCGCCAGCAGTGAGCCGACTAGCGGGAGATCCTACGAGCAGTACTTC.

This chain connects TRBV28 to TRBJ2-7; 7 nucleotides agree with TRBD1. Trimming took 5 bases from V and 1 from J; bases not matched to a gene: 5. CDR3 length: 14 residues. Germline V gives CDR1 MDHEN, CDR2 SYDVKM. CDR3 amino acids: CASSPDRLSYEQYF. The CDR3 DNA reads TGTGCCAGCAGTCCGGACAGGCTATCCTACGAGCAGTACTTC.

The chain recombines TRBV5-4 with TRBJ2-3; TRBD2 might be the D (6 bases). CDR1 and CDR2 (germline): SGHNT, YYREEE (reference sequence). V lost 0 bases, J lost 0 bases, and 11 bases lay in between. The CDR3 is made up of 16 amino acids. The CDR3 DNA sequence: TGTGCCAGCAGCTTGGCCGGGCGGGATAGCACAGATACGCAGTATTTT. Its translation is CASSLAGRDSTDTQYF.

The rearrangement joins TRBV18 to TRBJ2-3, with 9 bases fitting TRBD2. The CDR3 has 16 amino acids. CDR1 is KGHSH and CDR2 is LQKENI in the germline V gene. With 0 bases clipped from V and 4 bases from J, the junction kept 5 bases outside the gene matches. CDR3 bases: TGTGCCAGCTCACCACCAGTAGCGGGAGCCCCAGATACGCAGTATTTT. It specifies CASSPPVAGAPDTQYF.

The chain couples TRBV5-1 to TRBJ2-5; 7 bases map to TRBD2. The CDR3 spans 15 residues. Losses at the gene ends were 9 bases for V and 0 bases for J; bases not matched to a gene: 11. CDR1 SGHRS and CDR2 YFSETQ come from the germline V gene. The CDR3 here is CATGRAAGYQETQYF. The CDR3 DNA sequence: TGCGCCACGGGGAGGGCCGCGGGCTACCAAGAGACCCAGTACTTC.

This chain links TRBV6-5 with TRBJ2-7, with TRBD1 matching 9 bases. The junction had 13 bases not matched to a gene; V was cut back by 6 bases and J by 7 bases. Germline lookup yields CDR1 MNHEY and CDR2 SVGAGI. There are 15 residues in the CDR3. The CDR3 region has the DNA TGTGCCAGCAGGGAGATGGGGACAGGGACGGGGGAGCAGTACTTC. It codes for CASREMGTGTGEQYF.

The gene calls are TRBV11-2 and TRBJ2-7; TRBD1 matches at 8 bases. J gave up 6 bases and V 1 base, and 2 bases lay outside the gene matches. Germline CDR1 SGHAT, CDR2 FQNNGV. This CDR3 spans 13 amino acids. CDR3 DNA: TGTGCCAGCAGCTTAGTCACAGGGGGCGAGCAGTACTTC. Amino acid sequence: CASSLVTGGEQYF.

This clone was picked up a small number of times. Here the CDR3 reads CASSLAEFGGLSYNEQFF. Here the CDR3 DNA reads TGTGCCAGCAGCTTAGCGGAGTTCGGGGGGCTCTCCTACAATGAGCAGTTCTTC. The chain combines TRBV7-2 with TRBJ2-1, with TRBD2 as a possible D gene (7 bases). Germline loops: CDR1 SGHTA, CDR2 FQGNSA. The CDR3 length is 18 residues. Trimming took 0 bases from V and 0 from J, leaving 15 bases between them.

The V gene is TRBV7-6, the J gene TRBJ2-7; 12 bases are a match to TRBD2. V lost 4 bases to trimming and J lost 2 bases; unmatched junction nucleotides: 3. Germline V CDR1 and CDR2: SGHVS, FNYEAQ. The CDR3 sequence is 15 residues long. CDR3 amino acids: CASSSRTSGTYEQYF. DNA of the CDR3: TGTGCCAGCAGCTCAAGGACTAGCGGGACCTACGAGCAGTACTTC.

This sequence joins TRBV28 and TRBJ1-2; possible D gene TRBD1, 6 bases. Trimming removed 5 bases from V and 4 bases from J, with 11 bases in between. This CDR3 is 13 amino acids long. Germline values: CDR1 MDHEN, CDR2 SYDVKM. The CDR3 DNA sequence: TGTGCCAGCAGTCTACAGGGATCCTATGGCTACACCTTC. Translated, it gives CASSLQGSYGYTF.

This sequence joins TRBV30 and TRBJ1-1; 7 bases match TRBD1. The CDR3 is 12 residues long. Germline trimming cut 5 bases from V and 7 bases from J; bases unmatched to any gene: 7. Per the germline V gene, CDR1 is GTSNPN and CDR2 is SVGIG (reference sequence). The CDR3 region is CAWEQGSIEAFF. The CDR3 nucleotides are TGTGCCTGGGAACAGGGGAGCATTGAAGCTTTCTTT.